Listed here are 8 T cell receptor beta chains from one sample, sequenced in a study of blood T cell repertoires in COVID-19. Produced via immunoSEQ multiplex PCR; TCRdb's table is partial and in-frame only. This table holds around 160,000 clones, 80% found once. Sequenced material: peripheral blood. Source of these receptors: a man between 60 and 75 years old with active or convalescent COVID-19.

The V call is TRBV11-2, the J call TRBJ2-4, with TRBD2 as a possible D gene (6 bases). The V and J ends lost 1 base and 0 bases respectively, with 13 bases between them. The CDR3 is made up of 17 amino acids. Germline assignment: CDR1 SGHAT and CDR2 FQNNGV. CDR3 protein: CASSLGWGGVAKNIQYF. The CDR3 DNA reads as TGTGCCAGCAGCTTAGGTTGGGGCGGGGTAGCCAAAAACATTCAGTACTTC.

The chain joins TRBV3-1 (or the pseudogene TRBV3-2) to TRBJ1-5; 8 positions agree with TRBD1. The junction had 5 bases not matched to a gene; V was cut back by 4 bases and J by 6 bases. CDR1 and CDR2 (germline): LGHDT, YNNKEL (reference sequence). The length of the CDR3 is 14 residues. CDR3: CASSRTGSGQPQHF. CDR3 DNA sequence: TGTGCCAGCAGCCGGACAGGGTCAGGTCAGCCCCAGCATTTT.

This clone has only a few counts. The rearrangement uses TRBV5-1 and TRBJ2-7; D gene ambiguous. The CDR3 loop spans 12 amino acids. Between the trimmed V and J ends, which lost 0 bases and 4 bases, there was a span of 5 bases. The germline V gene has CDR1 SGHRS and CDR2 YFSETQ. CDR3 sequence (DNA): TGCGCCAGCAGCTTGGAATCTTACGAGCAGTACTTC. Translated, it gives CASSLESYEQYF.

The J gene is TRBJ1-1, the V gene TRBV2, with 8 positions matching TRBD1. V lost 5 bases and J lost 1; bases outside the gene matches: 6. CDR3 size: 15 residues. The germline CDR1 and CDR2 sequences are SNHLY and FYNNEI. As DNA, the CDR3 is TGTGCCAGCAGTAGACAGGGGAGAAGGAACACTGAAGCTTTCTTT. Translated, it gives CASSRQGRRNTEAFF.

This clone is a singleton in its sample. This chain uses TRBV28 with TRBJ1-2; D possibly corresponds to TRBD1 (6 bases). CDR1 is MDHEN, CDR2 SYDVKM, per germline. This CDR3 contains 15 residues. With 8 bases removed from V and 7 bases from J, the gap between germline ends came to 23 bases. The CDR3 DNA sequence: TGTGCCAGCGCCGGGCTTGGGGGGGCCAACGTTGGCTACACCTTC. Amino acids: CASAGLGGANVGYTF.

The rearrangement joins TRBV3-1 (or the pseudogene TRBV3-2) to TRBJ2-1, with D perhaps matching TRBD1 (6 bases). V lost 3 bases to trimming and J lost 12 bases, with 15 bases between them. The CDR3 runs 13 residues. The germline V gene has CDR1 LGHDT and CDR2 YNNKEL (reference sequence). CDR3 DNA: TGTGCCAGCAGCCATGGACTGGGCAGGGGGCAGTTCTTC. Translation: CASSHGLGRGQFF.

V is TRBV18 and J is TRBJ2-5; 7 bases map to TRBD1. Trimming removed 2 bases from V and 5 bases from J; junction bases left unmatched: 8. The CDR3 is 15 amino acids. CDR1 KGHSH and CDR2 LQKENI come from the germline V gene. In DNA, the CDR3 is TGTGCCAGCTCACCAGGGACAGTCGGTCACGAGACCCAGTACTTC. It yields the protein CASSPGTVGHETQYF.

The rearrangement joins TRBV9 to TRBJ1-1; D is uncertain. The germline CDR1 and CDR2 sequences are SGDLS and YYNGEE. V was pared by 0 bases and J by 0 bases, with 12 bases between. This CDR3 is 16 amino acids long. The CDR3 region is CASSVGGRRMNTEAFF. CDR3 in DNA: TGTGCCAGCAGCGTAGGCGGGAGACGGATGAACACTGAAGCTTTCTTT.